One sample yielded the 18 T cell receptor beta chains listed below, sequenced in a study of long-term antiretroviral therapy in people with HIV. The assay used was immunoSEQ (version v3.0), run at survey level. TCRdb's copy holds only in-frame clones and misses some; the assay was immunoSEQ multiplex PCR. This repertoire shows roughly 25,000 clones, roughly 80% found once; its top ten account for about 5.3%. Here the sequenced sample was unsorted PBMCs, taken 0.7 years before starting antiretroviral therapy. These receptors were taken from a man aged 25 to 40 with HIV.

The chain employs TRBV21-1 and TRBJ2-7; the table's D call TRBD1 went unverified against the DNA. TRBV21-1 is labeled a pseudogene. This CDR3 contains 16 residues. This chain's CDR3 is CASSKAEGAYTYEQYF. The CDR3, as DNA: TGTGCCAGCAGCAAAGCGGAGGGGGCCTACACCTACGAGCAGTACTTC.

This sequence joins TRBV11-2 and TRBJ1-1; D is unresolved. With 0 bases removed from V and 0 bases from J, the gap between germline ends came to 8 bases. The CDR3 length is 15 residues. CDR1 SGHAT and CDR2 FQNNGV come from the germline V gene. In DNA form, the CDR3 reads TGTGCCAGCAGCTTAGAGGGTCTCATGAACACTGAAGCTTTCTTT. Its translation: CASSLEGLMNTEAFF. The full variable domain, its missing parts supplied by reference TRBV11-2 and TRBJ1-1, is EAGVAQSPRYKIIEKRQSVAFWCNPISGHATLYWYQQILGQGPKLLIQFQNNGVVDDSQLPKDRFSAERLKGVDSTLKIQPAKLEDSAVYLCASSLEGLMNTEAFFGQGTRLTVV.

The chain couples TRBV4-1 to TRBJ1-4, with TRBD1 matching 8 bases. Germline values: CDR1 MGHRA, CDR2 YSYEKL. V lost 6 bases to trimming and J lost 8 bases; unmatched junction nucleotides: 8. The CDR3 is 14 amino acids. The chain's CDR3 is CASSGLGTGEKLFF. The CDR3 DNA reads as TGCGCCAGCAGTGGCCTGGGGACAGGCGAAAAACTGTTTTTT.

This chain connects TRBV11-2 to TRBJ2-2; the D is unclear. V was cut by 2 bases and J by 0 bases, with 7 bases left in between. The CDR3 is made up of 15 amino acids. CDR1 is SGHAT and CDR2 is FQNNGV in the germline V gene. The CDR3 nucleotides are TGTGCCAGCAGCTTACGGCAGCCGAACACCGGGGAGCTGTTTTTT. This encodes CASSLRQPNTGELFF.

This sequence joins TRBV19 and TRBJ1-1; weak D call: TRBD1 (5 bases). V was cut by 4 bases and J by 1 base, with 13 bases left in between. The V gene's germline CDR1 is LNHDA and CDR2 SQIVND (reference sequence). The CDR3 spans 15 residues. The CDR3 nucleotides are TGTGCCAGTAGTAACCCGGGACGGACGAACACTGAAGCTTTCTTT. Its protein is CASSNPGRTNTEAFF.

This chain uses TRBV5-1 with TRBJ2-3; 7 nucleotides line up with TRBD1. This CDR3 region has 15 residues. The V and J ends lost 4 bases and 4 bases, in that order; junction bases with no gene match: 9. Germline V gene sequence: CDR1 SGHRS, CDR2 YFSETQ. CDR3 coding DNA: TGCGCCAGCAGCGCCCGGGACAGCGCATCAGATACGCAGTATTTT. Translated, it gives CASSARDSASDTQYF.

The CDR3 is CASSWTSGSNEQFF. The DNA of the CDR3 is TGTGCCAGCAGCTGGACTAGCGGGAGCAATGAGCAGTTCTTC. The gene calls are TRBV11-3 and TRBJ2-1, with 13 bases fitting TRBD2. CDR3 length equals 14 residues. The V segment lost 4 bases and the J segment 6 bases; nucleotides outside the gene matches: 0. Germline-derived CDR1 and CDR2 are SGHNT and YENEEA.

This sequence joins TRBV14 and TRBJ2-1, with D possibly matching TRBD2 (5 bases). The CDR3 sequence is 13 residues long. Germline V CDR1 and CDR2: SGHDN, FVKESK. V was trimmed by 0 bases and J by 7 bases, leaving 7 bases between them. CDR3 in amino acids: CASSQEGGNEQFF. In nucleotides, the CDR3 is TGTGCCAGCAGCCAAGAAGGAGGAAATGAGCAGTTCTTC.

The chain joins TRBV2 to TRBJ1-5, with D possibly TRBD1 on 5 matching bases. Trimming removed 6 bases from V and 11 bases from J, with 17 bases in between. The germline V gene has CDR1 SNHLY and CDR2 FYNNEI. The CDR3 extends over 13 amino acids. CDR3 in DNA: TGTGCCAGCAGGGCGCAGGGCTCGGTGGCCCAGCATTTT. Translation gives CASRAQGSVAQHF.

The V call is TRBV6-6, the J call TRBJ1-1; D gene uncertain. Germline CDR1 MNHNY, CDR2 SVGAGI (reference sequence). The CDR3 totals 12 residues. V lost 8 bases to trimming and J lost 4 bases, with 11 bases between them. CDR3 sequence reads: CASGPWGTEAFF. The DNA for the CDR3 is TGTGCCAGCGGCCCTTGGGGCACTGAAGCTTTCTTT.

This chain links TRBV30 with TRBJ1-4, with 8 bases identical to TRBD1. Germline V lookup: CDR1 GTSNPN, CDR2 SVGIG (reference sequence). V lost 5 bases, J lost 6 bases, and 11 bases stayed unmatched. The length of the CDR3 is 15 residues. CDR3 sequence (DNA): TGTGCCTGGGGCCCCGGACAGGGAGGGGATGAAAAACTGTTTTTT. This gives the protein CAWGPGQGGDEKLFF.

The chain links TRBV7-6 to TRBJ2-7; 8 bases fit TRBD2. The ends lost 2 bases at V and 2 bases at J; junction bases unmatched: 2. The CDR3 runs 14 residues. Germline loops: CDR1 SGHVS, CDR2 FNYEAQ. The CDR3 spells CASSLLAGTYEQYF. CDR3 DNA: TGTGCCAGCAGCTTATTAGCGGGGACCTACGAGCAGTACTTC.

The CDR3 loop reads CASSENLPSGVINEQFF. The CDR3 DNA reads as TGTGCCAGCAGTGAAAACCTCCCTAGCGGGGTGATTAATGAGCAGTTCTTC. The V call is TRBV6-1, the J call TRBJ2-1; TRBD2 agrees at 9 bases. Germline loops: CDR1 MNHNS, CDR2 SASEGT. The CDR3 covers 17 residues. The ends lost 2 bases at V and 7 bases at J; junction bases unmatched: 12.

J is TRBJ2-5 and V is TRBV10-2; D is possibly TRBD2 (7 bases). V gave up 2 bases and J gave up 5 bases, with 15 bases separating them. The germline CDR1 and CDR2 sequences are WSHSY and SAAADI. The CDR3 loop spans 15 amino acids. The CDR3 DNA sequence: TGCGCCAGCAGTGAGAGTTACGGGGGGCCGGAGACCCAGTACTTC. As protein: CASSESYGGPETQYF.

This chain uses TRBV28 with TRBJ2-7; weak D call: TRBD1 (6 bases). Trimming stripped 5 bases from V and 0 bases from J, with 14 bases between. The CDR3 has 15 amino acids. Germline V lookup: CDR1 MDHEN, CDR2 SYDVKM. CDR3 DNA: TGTGCCAGCAGTGTAGACAGGCTTCGCTCCTACGAGCAGTACTTC. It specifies CASSVDRLRSYEQYF.

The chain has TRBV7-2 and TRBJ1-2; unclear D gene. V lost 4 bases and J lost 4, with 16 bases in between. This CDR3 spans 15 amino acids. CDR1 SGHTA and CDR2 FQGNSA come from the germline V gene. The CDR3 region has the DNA TGTGCCAGCAGCTCGCTGGGTCCGGGCCTCTATGGCTACACCTTC. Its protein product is CASSSLGPGLYGYTF.

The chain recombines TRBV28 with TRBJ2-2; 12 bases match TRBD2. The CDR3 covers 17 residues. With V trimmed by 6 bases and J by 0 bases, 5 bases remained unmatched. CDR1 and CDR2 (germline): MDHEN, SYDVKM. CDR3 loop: CASSLLAGGANTGELFF. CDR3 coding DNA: TGTGCCAGCAGCCTCCTAGCGGGGGGGGCGAACACCGGGGAGCTGTTTTTT.

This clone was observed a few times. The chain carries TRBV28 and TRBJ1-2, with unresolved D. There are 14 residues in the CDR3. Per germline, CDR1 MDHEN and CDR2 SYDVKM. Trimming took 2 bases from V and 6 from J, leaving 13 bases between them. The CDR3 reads CASSLHGPENGYTF. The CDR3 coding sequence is TGTGCCAGCAGTTTACATGGGCCGGAGAATGGCTACACCTTC.